This TCR beta chain was found in a study of CD8+CD57+ T cells in acquired aplastic anemia. General study points: It was found that fewer than 35 CD8+ CDR3 sequences were shared between patients and controls. Patient and control CD8+ Simpson's diversity was not significantly different.

This CDR3 region has 16 residues. With 5 bases clipped from V and 0 bases from J, the junction kept 9 bases outside the gene matches. This clonotype was found many times. Its antigen is currently unknown. TCR beta VDJ and CDR3 profiles were obtained from a genomic DNA template. From the reads, TCRdb called clonotypes with MiXCR, one entry per CDR3 protein. The data show approximately 150,000 distinct CDR3 sequences, with 71% seen just once and 40% to 55% held by the top ten. Patients selected for sequencing had displayed CD8+CD57+ cell expansion by flow cytometry. The chain uses TRBV12-3 or TRBV12-4 and TRBJ2-5; 7 bases fit TRBD1. The sequenced sample consisted of sorted CD4+, CD8+, or CD8+CD57+ T cells (not recorded which) from PBMCs. The source is a human donor with aplastic anemia. The DNA for the CDR3 is TGTGCCAGCAGTGCTACGGGACAGTCGTACCAAGAGACCCAGTACTTC. Translating gives CASSATGQSYQETQYF.